These 22 T cell receptor beta chains originate from one sample sequenced in a study of tumor-infiltrating lymphocytes in primary liver carcinoma. Constant-region priming of roughly 0.45 ug total RNA yielded TCR beta cDNA. Nested multiplex PCR, run for three rounds with slightly modified ARM-PCR, yielded TCR beta libraries. Investigators reported that the first two PCR rounds, at approximately 11 cycles each, used TRBV1-TRBV30 forward primers with a C-beta reverse primer. From the multiplex PCR reads, TCRdb called clonotypes with MiXCR, one entry per CDR3 protein. The data show 320,000 or so distinct CDR3 sequences, roughly 60% seen once. Germline DNA was also extracted, and blood RNA derived from unsorted whole blood. Sequenced input: peripheral blood. The receptors derive from a man aged 40-49 years with primary liver carcinoma and hepatitis B virus infection.

Remarks on this clonotype: One junction end does not reproduce the germline sequence, and a read error may be involved. The chain combines TRBV4-3 with TRBJ1-3; D remains ambiguous. The germline CDR1 and CDR2 sequences are LGHNA and YSLEER. The CDR3 covers 16 residues. In nucleotides, the CDR3 is TGCGCCAGCGGCCAAGATATCGGCATCTCTGGAAACACCATATATTTT. Residues: CASGQDIGISGNTIYF.

Note on this clonotype: A much larger clone lies a single base off, so this may be a read error. The gene calls are TRBV6-6 and TRBJ1-6; D may be TRBD1 (5 bases). This CDR3 has 15 amino acids. From germline, CDR1 is MNHNY and CDR2 SVGAGI (reference sequence). The V and J ends lost 7 bases and 2 bases respectively, with 12 bases between them. CDR3 residues: CASNKGWPYNSPLHF. In DNA form, the CDR3 reads TGTGCCAGCAATAAGGGGTGGCCCTATAATTCACCCCTCCACTTT.

Many counts were recorded for this clonotype. This chain connects TRBV5-5 to TRBJ2-3; TRBD1 or TRBD2 may be the D gene (5 bases each). Germline V CDR1 and CDR2: SGHKS, YYEKEE (reference sequence). The length of the CDR3 is 13 residues. V was trimmed by 3 bases and J by 4 bases, leaving 9 bases between them. The CDR3 protein is CASSWMGADTQYF. The CDR3, as DNA: TGTGCCAGCAGCTGGATGGGGGCAGATACGCAGTATTTT.

Concerning this clonotype itself: A much larger clone differs by one base, so this may be a read error. The chain couples TRBV10-3 to TRBJ2-2; 7 nucleotides align to TRBD1. The V gene's germline CDR1 is ENHRY and CDR2 SYGVKD. This CDR3 has 18 amino acids. The DNA of the CDR3 is TGTGCCATCAGTGATGAAATTGTGTTGACAGGGAACACCGGGGTGCTGTTTTTT. Encoded protein: CAISDEIVLTGNTGVLFF.

This chain connects TRBV6-2 or TRBV6-3 to TRBJ1-5; TRBD1 agrees at 10 bases. The CDR3 sequence is 14 residues long. CDR1 MNHEY and CDR2 SVGEGT come from the germline V gene. V lost 6 bases to trimming and J lost 4 bases; unmatched junction nucleotides: 3. DNA for the CDR3: TGTGCCAGCAGGGGGACAGGGGATAATCAGCCCCAGCATTTT. Its translation: CASRGTGDNQPQHF.

About this clonotype: One base away lies a much larger clone, so this may be a sequencing read error. The chain links TRBV11-1 to TRBJ2-3, with D possibly TRBD1 on 6 matching bases. Per the germline V gene, CDR1 is SGHAT and CDR2 is FQDESV (reference sequence). Trimming cost V 1 base and J 7 bases, with 24 bases left between them. CDR3 length: 18 residues. The CDR3 DNA reads TGTGCCAGCAGCTTAGGAAGGACCCGACAGGCCGGGACATATACGCAGTATTTT. Translation gives CASSLGRTRQAGTYTQYF.

This sequence joins TRBV10-3 and TRBJ2-1; 10 bases line up with TRBD1. V trimming: 6 bases; J trimming: 4 bases; junction bases outside the gene matches: 3. The CDR3 length is 14 residues. From germline, CDR1 is ENHRY and CDR2 SYGVKD. CDR3 bases: TGTGCCATCAGGGAGGACAGGGGGTACAATGAGCAGTTCTTC. Amino acid sequence: CAIREDRGYNEQFF.

About this clonotype itself: Just one base apart from a much larger clone, this may be a read error. The chain links TRBV6-2 or TRBV6-3 to TRBJ2-7; no reliable D call. The length of the CDR3 is 14 residues. Germline lookup yields CDR1 MNHEY and CDR2 SVGEGT. The CDR3 bases are TGTGCCAGCACCGACCTTGGGAATTCCTACGAGCGGTACTTC. Translation: CASTDLGNSYERYF.

There are a few counts of this clonotype. The chain couples TRBV29-1 to TRBJ2-2; 8 bases align to TRBD1. Germline V CDR1 and CDR2: SQVTM, ANQGSEA. Trimming took 7 bases from V and 6 from J; bases not matched to a gene: 13. CDR3 size: 15 residues. CDR3 nucleotides: TGCAGCGCCCGACGGGGACAGGTTTGGCCCGGGGAGCTGTTTTTT. Protein product: CSARRGQVWPGELFF.

A word on this clonotype: This could be a read error, since a much larger clone is one nucleotide away. The V call is TRBV29-1, the J call TRBJ2-2, with D possibly TRBD2 on 5 matching bases. Trimming pared 6 bases from V and 7 bases from J, leaving 18 bases between. The CDR3 is made up of 14 amino acids. Germline lookup yields CDR1 SQVTM and CDR2 ANQGSEA. CDR3 nucleotides: TGCAGCGTGGCCCCCGGGATTAGTGTCGGGGAGCTGTTTTTT. Residues: CSVAPGISVGELFF.

Details on this clonotype: This is likely a read error, given that the CDR3 carries no conserved phenylalanine or tryptophan at its end. The chain couples TRBV19 to TRBJ1-5; D remains ambiguous. CDR1 and CDR2 from the germline V gene are LNHDA and SQIVND (reference sequence). The CDR3 is 14 amino acids. V lost 3 bases and J 7 bases, leaving 13 bases between the germline ends. The CDR3 coding sequence is TGTGCCAGTAGTATCTGGGGTTTTAACCAGCCCCAGCATATT. Its protein product is CASSIWGFNQPQHI.

Ten or more counts support this clonotype. The chain has TRBV6-1 and TRBJ1-5; 8 bases align to TRBD1. Germline V gene sequence: CDR1 MNHNS, CDR2 SASEGT. V was pared by 7 bases and J by 4 bases, with 9 bases of the junction left unmatched. The CDR3 loop spans 15 amino acids. The CDR3: CASIEGQGLNQPQHF. CDR3 nucleotides: TGTGCCAGCATAGAAGGACAGGGCCTAAATCAGCCCCAGCATTTT.

This chain uses TRBV30 with TRBJ2-7; a possible D gene is TRBD1 (6 bases). Trimming stripped 4 bases from V and 0 bases from J, with 10 bases between. This CDR3 has 13 residues. Germline V gene lookup returns CDR1 GTSNPN and CDR2 SVGIG (reference sequence). CDR3 DNA sequence: TGTGCCTGGACGAACAGGGTCTCCTACGAGCAGTACTTC. Translation gives CAWTNRVSYEQYF.

In regard to this clonotype: The germline gene is not matched at one end of the junction; a read error may be the cause. V and J are TRBV5-1 and TRBJ2-2; 7 bases line up with TRBD2. Per germline, CDR1 SGHRS and CDR2 YFSETQ. This CDR3 contains 15 residues. In DNA, the CDR3 is TGCGCCAGCAGCTTGGTGGAGGGGTCTGGCGGGGGGCTGTTTTTT. Translating gives CASSLVEGSGGGLFF.

A word on this clonotype: The junction does not match germline at one end; this may be a read error. The chain combines TRBV11-3 with TRBJ2-1; 12 nucleotides align to TRBD2. The CDR3 runs to 16 residues. In germline, CDR1 is SGHNT, CDR2 YENEEA. Here the CDR3 reads CVSTLVASGRGNEQFF. The CDR3 DNA reads TGTGTCAGCACCTTGGTGGCTAGCGGGAGGGGAAATGAGCAGTTCTTC.

There are many counts of this clonotype. The gene calls are TRBV6-5 and TRBJ2-6; 7 bases fit TRBD1. The ends lost 6 bases at V and 2 bases at J; junction bases unmatched: 4. The germline CDR1 and CDR2 sequences are MNHEY and SVGAGI. The CDR3 totals 15 residues. The CDR3 loop is CASSRGGTGANVLTF. The CDR3, as DNA: TGTGCCAGCAGCCGAGGGGGCACTGGGGCCAACGTCCTGACTTTC.

As for this clonotype: Without the conserved terminal phenylalanine or tryptophan, this CDR3 likely stems from a read error. This chain links TRBV11-3 with TRBJ2-7; 8 bases line up with TRBD1. The V segment lost 5 bases and the J segment 7 bases; nucleotides outside the gene matches: 7. Germline CDR1 SGHNT, CDR2 YENEEA. This CDR3 spans 13 amino acids. CDR3 nucleotide sequence: TGTGCCAGCAGCATGACAGGGGTTTGGGAGCAGTACCTC. Residues: CASSMTGVWEQYL.

This clonotype came up once. This could be a read error, since a much larger clone is one nucleotide away. The gene calls are TRBV12-3 or TRBV12-4 and TRBJ2-4; D is possibly TRBD1 (5 bases). This CDR3 has 13 amino acids. This CDR3 reads CASRRGAKNIQHF. CDR3 nucleotides: TGTGCCAGCAGAAGGGGCGCGAAAAACATTCAGCACTTC.

The V call is TRBV11-2, the J call TRBJ2-3; no firm D call. The CDR3 is made up of 17 amino acids. The V end lost 0 bases, the J end lost 8 bases, and 21 bases lay between the germline ends. The germline gives CDR1 SGHAT, CDR2 FQNNGV. The CDR3 DNA follows: TGTGCCAGCAGCTTAGATTGGTCTGGGCGGAGTCGAGGTACGCAGTATTTT. Amino acid sequence: CASSLDWSGRSRGTQYF.

For this clonotype: Possible read error: a much larger clone is one base away. The conserved phenylalanine or tryptophan is not found at the CDR3 terminus, so this likely reflects a read error. In DNA, the CDR3 is TGTGCCAGCAACTCAGGAGACCATCAGCCCCAGCATTGT. Residues: CASNSGDHQPQHC. This chain joins TRBV12-3 or TRBV12-4 and TRBJ1-5; no firm D call. This CDR3 has 13 amino acids. V lost 7 bases and J lost 5, with 12 bases in between.

This clonotype was seen a few times. J is TRBJ2-2 and V is TRBV5-4; TRBD2 agrees at 7 bases. The CDR3 covers 16 residues. With V trimmed by 0 bases and J by 3 bases, 5 bases remained unmatched. The germline gives CDR1 SGHNT, CDR2 YYREEE (reference sequence). Written as DNA, the CDR3 is TGTGCCAGCAGCTTGGCTAGCGGTCGGGACACCGGGGAGCTGTTTTTT. This encodes CASSLASGRDTGELFF.

As regards this clonotype: A much larger clone lies one base from this, so it may be a read error. The genes are TRBV12-3 or TRBV12-4 and TRBJ2-5, with D maybe TRBD1 (6 bases). The CDR3 is 12 residues long. In DNA, the CDR3 is TGTGCCAGGAGTTTCCAGGGGGAGACCCAGTACTTC. This translates into CARSFQGETQYF.